The sequence of this T cell receptor (beta chain) was determined in a study of T cell responses to AZD1222 COVID-19 vaccine. Between the trimmed V and J ends, which lost 2 bases and 3 bases, there was a span of 7 bases. There are 13 residues in the CDR3. The germline gives CDR1 MDHEN, CDR2 SYDVKM. Repertoires were generated with immunoSEQ multiplex PCR, while TCRdb's copy carries only in-frame clones and drops some. The data contain about 180,000 clones, approximately 92% of them singletons. General study findings and limits: Clonal diversity may have been underestimated in mostly white British donors. CD4 TCRs associated with vaccination spanned spike, dominating at 160-218 and 743-854.

Regarding this clone: What it binds is unknown.

Sequences were derived from peripheral blood, sampled 28 days after the second dose of the MenACWY control vaccine. The TCR was taken from an adult who received the MenACWY meningococcal vaccine as a control. The chain links TRBV28 to TRBJ1-1; D not certain. The CDR3, as DNA: TGTGCCAGCAGTTTAGTGAGCGACACTGAAGCTTTCTTT. Translating it yields CASSLVSDTEAFF.